This T cell receptor (beta chain) appears in the sequencing data of a study of Graves' ophthalmopathy and Graves' hyperthyroidism. Study-wide results and caveats: Ophthalmopathy versus stable hyperthyroidism: 13-signature model gave 87.88% sensitivity, approximately 80% specificity.

The junction had 4 bases not matched to a gene; V was cut back by 0 bases and J by 5 bases. Germline-derived CDR1 and CDR2 are DFQATT and SNEGSKA (reference sequence). This CDR3 is 14 amino acids long. RNA transcripts were the template, and TCR beta CDR3 regions were amplified from them. HTBI-primed first-round RT-PCR preceded second-round multiplex PCR. TCRdb used MiXCR to reprocess the multiplex PCR reads, holding one entry per CDR3 protein. This table has some 410,000 distinct CDR3 sequences, roughly 21% appearing once. Each hyperthyroidism patient was newly diagnosed, with under 2 months' duration, and aged 18 to 65. Ineligible for inclusion were patients with other autoimmune diseases, uncontrolled infections, pregnancy or lactation. PBMCs were obtained from roughly 9.7 ml of fresh peripheral blood. The table lists this clonotype with many counts. The antigen is unknown.

The TCR comes from a young woman with stable Graves' hyperthyroidism. Sequenced: peripheral blood. The chain carries TRBV20-1 and TRBJ2-7; 10 bases map to TRBD2. CDR3 protein: CSARDLAGAHEQYF. The CDR3 DNA is TGCAGTGCTAGAGATCTAGCGGGAGCCCACGAGCAGTACTTC.